The entry below gives a single T cell receptor beta chain sequence along with its context. Its specific antigen is unknown. Base qualities are not at hand, and no much larger clone is one base apart. Each clonotype received, on average, 10x coverage in deep resolution sequencing performed on a MiSeq, where the target depth lay between 1 in 1 million and 1 in 200,000 T cells. TCR beta libraries were generated with the immunoSEQ hsTCRB Kit. Per the original workflow: The data were analyzed with ImmunoSEQ Analyzer and ImmunoSEQ Data Assistant, and V, D and J gene assignments followed IMGT definitions. Clonality, which ranges from 0 to 1, was calculated as one minus the normalized Shannon entropy of productive rearrangement frequencies. Only overrepresented clonotypes making up at least 0.05% of each patient's repertoire were included in the public clonotype analysis. Repertoires from roughly 13 age-matched healthy donors in immuneACCESS were used as clonality controls. Not all clones reach the TCRdb copy of this immuneACCESS table, which keeps in-frame sequences only. Checked studies attribute under half of the gap to unresolved V genes and leave the rest unexplained. The V and J calls and clone size are taken from that table; D and trimming were inferred from the DNA. Present in this sample are fewer than 400,000 clones, approximately 67% of which were seen just once. Of the sample, about 6.7% is held by the ten largest clones.

This record belongs to a study of cytotoxic CD8 clonotypes in ibrutinib-treated CLL (dated by TCRdb to about 2021). In the study overall: The cohort had over ten relapsed/refractory and under 16 treatment-naive patients; approximately 18 were IGHV unmutated. Response samples were obtained after a median of roughly 13 months of treatment, with a range of roughly 6 to 40 months. Cryopreserved peripheral blood mononuclear cells were obtained before treatment, at response, and at either sustained remission or disease progression. Partial responses were observed in about 24 patients and complete responses in 2; after a median follow-up of 68 months, remission was maintained in approximately 15 patients and progression was observed in roughly 12. Samples averaged approximately 250,000 productive templates and some 91,000 productive rearrangements. Longitudinal samples were obtainable from about 30% of the roughly 90 participants in the trial. Every remission and progressive disease sample was obtained while ibrutinib was still being received by the patients. Study-level results and caveats: Sustained-remission and progressing patients did not have matched sampling times, and lymph node repertoires were not examined. Public clonotypes were rare and either shrank or stayed stable during treatment, and the rise in clonality at ibrutinib response reflected expansion of private clonotypes. Clonality rose at ibrutinib response, remained stable during sustained remission, and dropped back toward baseline at progression. Baseline clonality was found to be higher than that of age-matched healthy donors and was strongly correlated with circulating CD8+ T-cell counts.

For TCR beta library preparation, 1.5 to 2 micrograms of genomic DNA were isolated from cryopreserved PBMCs. High-throughput TCR beta sequencing was performed on longitudinal blood samples from CLL patients receiving ibrutinib monotherapy. The patients were enrolled in a single-center, open-label phase 2 trial of ibrutinib monotherapy. Measured from the cysteine to the phenylalanine, the CDR3 is 15 residues long. Of the read, only the CDR3 DNA is kept; its 45 bases are in frame from base 1. A distance of 14 bases separates the germline ends of V and J, which lose 1 base and 4 bases respectively. From the germline V gene, CDR1 is MGHRA and CDR2 is YSYEKL.

This receptor was taken from a human donor with chronic lymphocytic leukemia. Material: PBMCs, obtained after 36 months of ibrutinib treatment. The V and J segments used are TRBV4-1 and TRBJ2-7, with no reliable assignment of the D segment. The CDR3 in this case is CASSQGRGRHYEQYF. Read as DNA, the sequence is TGCGCCAGCAGCCAAGGTCGAGGTCGTCATTACGAGCAGTACTTC.